What follows are 20 T cell receptor beta chains derived from one specimen sequenced in a study of blood T cell repertoires in COVID-19 (dated by TCRdb to 2020 to 2022). Preparation of the library involved the immunoSEQ multiplex PCR assay. TCRdb re-hosts the immuneACCESS table, in-frame sequences only. Its copies lack some clones; in the studies checked, an unresolved V gene accounts for under half of them, and the cause for the rest is not known. For this sample the table gives 220,000 or so clones, of which about 85% were detected only once. Roughly a tenth of the sample is in the top ten clones. The sample taken for sequencing was peripheral blood. The receptors were sampled from a woman aged 50 to 60 with COVID-19, enrolled during active disease.

The chain is built from TRBV18 and TRBJ1-5, with D perhaps matching TRBD1 (5 bases). Trimming took off 3 bases at V and 7 bases at J, with 13 bases between the two ends. The germline V gene encodes CDR1 KGHSH and CDR2 LQKENI. The CDR3 has 14 residues. The CDR3 region is CASSPTGGEQPQHF. The DNA of the CDR3 is TGTGCCAGCTCACCGACGGGGGGGGAACAGCCCCAGCATTTT.

The chain joins TRBV5-1 to TRBJ1-4, with 7 bases aligning to TRBD1. From germline, CDR1 is SGHRS and CDR2 YFSETQ. This CDR3 comprises 15 residues. V was clipped by 4 bases and J by 0 bases; unmatched bases: 3. The CDR3 DNA reads as TGCGCCAGCAGCCCCGGGACAGCAACTAATGAAAAACTGTTTTTT. This gives the protein CASSPGTATNEKLFF.

This clone was counted a single time. The CDR3 region is CASSFGGAEETQYF. In nucleotides, the CDR3 is TGTGCCAGCAGCTTCGGGGGGGCCGAGGAGACCCAGTACTTC. The V and J genes are TRBV5-6 and TRBJ2-5, with 8 positions matching TRBD2. Germline V CDR1 and CDR2: SGHDT, YYEEEE. This CDR3 spans 14 amino acids. V was clipped by 2 bases and J by 5 bases; unmatched bases: 5.

The chain links TRBV6-5 to TRBJ2-1; 9 bases agree with TRBD1. The CDR3 contains 14 residues. Germline-derived CDR1 and CDR2 are MNHEY and SVGAGI. The J segment lost 4 bases and the V segment lost 6 bases, leaving 4 bases of the junction unmatched. The CDR3 region is CASRTGGLYNEQFF. The CDR3 DNA sequence: TGTGCCAGCAGGACAGGGGGGCTATACAATGAGCAGTTCTTC.

This chain joins TRBV3-1 (or the pseudogene TRBV3-2) and TRBJ2-1; 7 bases line up with TRBD2. The CDR3 is made up of 16 amino acids. The germline V gene has CDR1 LGHDT and CDR2 YNNKEL (reference sequence). Unmatched junction bases numbered 8, after V lost 0 bases and J lost 6 bases. The CDR3 DNA reads TGTGCCAGCAGCCAAGAAAGGACTAGGGGTGGCAATGAGCAGTTCTTC. Translated: CASSQERTRGGNEQFF.

The chain carries TRBV30 and TRBJ1-5; D unresolved. This CDR3 region has 13 residues. Germline CDR1 reads GTSNPN; CDR2 reads SVGIG (reference sequence). CDR3: CACSPRGNQPQHF. For the CDR3, the DNA is TGTGCTTGTAGTCCCCGGGGCAATCAGCCCCAGCATTTT.

V gene TRBV5-8 combines with J gene TRBJ1-3; TRBD1 matches at 10 bases. Germline CDR1 is SGHTS and CDR2 is YDEGEE. The CDR3 length is 16 residues. J was trimmed by 2 bases and V by 0 bases; bases with no gene match: 2. CDR3 residues: CASSLGDRGTGNTIYF. DNA of the CDR3: TGTGCCAGCAGCTTGGGGGACAGGGGTACTGGAAACACCATATATTTT.

This CDR3 reads CASTPLNGGGAGNEQFF. DNA of the CDR3: TGTGCCAGCACCCCTTTGAATGGCGGGGGGGCCGGAAATGAGCAGTTCTTC. The V and J genes are TRBV5-6 and TRBJ2-1; 9 bases agree with TRBD2. The V gene's germline CDR1 is SGHDT and CDR2 YYEEEE. With 6 bases clipped from V and 7 bases from J, the junction kept 17 bases outside the gene matches. The CDR3 runs to 17 residues.

Regarding this clone: The sample carries other DNA sequences with the same CDR3. This chain connects TRBV4-1 to TRBJ2-7; TRBD1 is a possible D gene (5 bases). Trimming removed 2 bases at V and 4 bases at J, with 6 bases between. The V gene's germline CDR1 is MGHRA and CDR2 YSYEKL. The CDR3 spans 12 residues. The CDR3 loop is CASSQPGYEQYF. In DNA, the CDR3 is TGCGCCAGCAGCCAACCAGGGTACGAGCAGTACTTC.

This chain uses TRBV18 with TRBJ2-5, with D perhaps matching TRBD2 (6 bases). Per the germline V gene, CDR1 is KGHSH and CDR2 is LQKENI. The CDR3 consists of 15 residues. V was clipped by 3 bases and J by 1 base, with 12 bases between them. The CDR3, as DNA: TGTGCCAGCTCACCCTCCGGGGGTATCCAAGAGACCCAGTACTTC. As protein: CASSPSGGIQETQYF.

The V gene is TRBV14, the J gene TRBJ2-2, with 7 positions matching TRBD1. The CDR3 is made up of 15 amino acids. Germline CDR1 is SGHDN and CDR2 is FVKESK. The J segment lost 7 bases and the V segment lost 4 bases, leaving 9 bases of the junction unmatched. For the CDR3, the DNA is TGTGCCAGCAGCCTCCGACAGGGATCATTCGGGGAGCTGTTTTTT. Translated: CASSLRQGSFGELFF.

J is TRBJ2-1 and V is TRBV20-1; D is ambiguous. CDR3 size: 14 residues. Per the germline V gene, CDR1 is DFQATT and CDR2 is SNEGSKA (reference sequence). V was clipped by 3 bases and J by 1 base, with 10 bases between them. The CDR3 spells CSASYEISYNEQFF. The DNA for the CDR3 is TGCAGTGCTAGTTACGAGATATCCTACAATGAGCAGTTCTTC.

The rearrangement joins TRBV6-2 or TRBV6-3 to TRBJ1-6; 9 nucleotides align to TRBD1. Germline values: CDR1 MNHEY, CDR2 SVGEGT. J was trimmed by 6 bases and V by 5 bases; bases with no gene match: 8. CDR3 length: 16 amino acids. CDR3 DNA sequence: TGTGCCAGCAGTGACGACAGGGGGTCGGGTAATTCACCCCTCCACTTT. Translation gives CASSDDRGSGNSPLHF.

CDR3 bases: TGTGCCAGCAGCCGAACGGGTGGCGAGCAGTACTTC. This encodes CASSRTGGEQYF. This sequence joins TRBV7-3 and TRBJ2-7; the D is unclear. The CDR3 extends over 12 amino acids. Germline V gene data show CDR1 as SGHTA and CDR2 as FQGTGA. Trimming removed 5 bases from V and 6 bases from J, with 11 bases in between.

This clone was counted a single time. The V gene is TRBV19, the J gene TRBJ1-4; 8 bases fit TRBD1. The J segment lost 0 bases and the V segment lost 8 bases, leaving 5 bases of the junction unmatched. Germline CDR1 is LNHDA and CDR2 is SQIVND (reference sequence). The CDR3 consists of 15 residues. The CDR3, as DNA: TGTGCCAGTGGGGACAGGAAAACAACTAATGAAAAACTGTTTTTT. It encodes CASGDRKTTNEKLFF.

This clone was detected a few times. The DNA for the CDR3 is TGTGCCAGCAGTTTAGTGGGGGCGGGTCAGCCCCAGCATTTT. Its translation: CASSLVGAGQPQHF. V is TRBV28 and J is TRBJ1-5; D may be TRBD1 (6 bases). The CDR3 consists of 14 residues. Germline CDR1 and CDR2: MDHEN and SYDVKM. Trimming pared 2 bases from V and 6 bases from J, leaving 11 bases between.

A remark on this clone: Other nucleotide sequences in the sample specify the same CDR3. The chain employs TRBV5-6 and TRBJ2-1; D uncertain. The CDR3 length is 11 residues. Between the trimmed V and J ends, which lost 2 bases and 7 bases, there was a span of 4 bases. Germline V gives CDR1 SGHDT, CDR2 YYEEEE. CDR3 in amino acids: CASSFRNEQFF. The CDR3 bases are TGTGCCAGCAGCTTTAGAAATGAGCAGTTCTTC.

The gene calls are TRBV30 and TRBJ2-7; TRBD2 is a possible D gene (5 bases). Per germline, CDR1 GTSNPN and CDR2 SVGIG (reference sequence). The V gene lost 0 bases and the J gene lost 1 base, with 13 bases spanning the gap. The CDR3 has 15 residues. In DNA, the CDR3 is TGTGCCTGGAGTGTACCCGGGGTCGGTTCCTACGAGCAGTACGTC. Residues: CAWSVPGVGSYEQYV.

The J gene is TRBJ1-2, the V gene TRBV30, with D unclear. The CDR3 spans 13 residues. The germline V and J ends were trimmed by 0 bases and 4 bases, with 9 bases remaining between them. Germline loops: CDR1 GTSNPN, CDR2 SVGIG (reference sequence). The CDR3 is CAWSVNSFYGYTF. The CDR3, as DNA: TGTGCCTGGAGTGTTAACAGCTTCTATGGCTACACCTTC.

The chain couples TRBV5-4 to TRBJ1-2; D not certain. Between the trimmed V and J ends, which lost 4 bases and 0 bases, there was a span of 4 bases. The CDR3 spans 12 residues. In germline, CDR1 is SGHNT, CDR2 YYREEE (reference sequence). CDR3 region: CASSPSNYGYTF. For the CDR3, the DNA is TGTGCCAGCAGCCCTTCTAACTATGGCTACACCTTC. The entire variable domain, with the rest obtained from reference TRBV5-4 and TRBJ1-2, is as follows: ETGVTQSPTHLIKTRGQQVTLRCSSQSGHNTVSWYQQALGQGPQFIFQYYREEENGRGNFPPRFSGLQFPNYSSELNVNALELDDSALYLCASSPSNYGYTFGSGTRLTVV.